This section outlines one TCR beta chain sequence together with its context. Antigen: not known. Repertoires were generated with immunoSEQ multiplex PCR, while TCRdb's copy carries only in-frame clones and drops some. The sample lists roughly 150,000 clones, over 90% seen once, with around 1.5% in the top ten. These data belong to a study of T cell responses to AZD1222 COVID-19 vaccine. CDR1 and CDR2 (germline): LNHDA, SQIVND (reference sequence). The CDR3 contains 14 residues. Trimming cost V 6 bases and J 6 bases; bases outside gene matches: 10. Doses given second, at about 4 or about 12 weeks, were pooled. General study results and limits: Spike-wide coverage was observed for vaccine-associated CD4 TCRs, with dominant responses at 160-218 and 743-854. Repertoire sampling occurred only after the peak T cell response. Among the donors, most were white British and more were female, and clonal diversity was possibly underestimated.

This TCR was recovered from an adult who received the AZD1222 COVID-19 vaccine. Source: peripheral blood, taken 28 days after the second AZD1222 dose. The chain couples TRBV19 to TRBJ1-2, with 7 bases identical to TRBD1. The CDR3: CASSRQGSQNGYTF. CDR3 coding DNA: TGTGCCAGTAGCCGACAGGGCTCCCAGAATGGCTACACCTTC.